Listed below are T cell receptor beta chains from one sample, sequenced in a study of identical twins. TCRdb re-called the 5' RACE reads through MiXCR, storing one row per CDR3 protein. This sample has 700,000 or so distinct CDR3 sequences, with approximately 21% found just once. This same sample was also part of a study on T cells expressing NK-cell markers.

Material: PBMCs. These receptors originate from a woman aged 18-29 years in good health. The CDR3 runs from the conserved cysteine through the conserved F or W. The D gene is left open where the match is weak. Size values are once, few and many counts, or a class for expanded clones, and some rows have none.

d_gene: -
j_gene: TRBJ2-2
abundance: -
v_gene: TRBV18
CDR3aa: CASSPRITLGELFF
CDR3nt: TGTGCCAGCTCACCAAGGATCACCCTCGGGGAGCTGTTTTTT

d_gene: TRBD1
j_gene: TRBJ2-7
abundance: many
v_gene: TRBV29-1
CDR3aa: CSVSVGTDRARLREYF
CDR3nt: TGCAGCGTTAGTGTCGGTACTGACAGGGCCCGGCTACGAGAGTACTTC

d_gene: -
j_gene: TRBJ2-1
abundance: many
v_gene: TRBV14
CDR3aa: CASSQDMGLLYEQFF
CDR3nt: TGTGCCAGCAGCCAAGATATGGGACTCTTATATGAGCAGTTCTTC

d_gene: TRBD2
j_gene: TRBJ2-2
abundance: -
v_gene: TRBV5-6
CDR3aa: CASSILAGGAGELFF
CDR3nt: TGTGCCAGCAGCATTTTAGCGGGAGGAGCCGGGGAGCTGTTTTTT

d_gene: -
j_gene: TRBJ2-7
abundance: few
v_gene: TRBV7-2
CDR3aa: CASSLGAGRSYEQYF
CDR3nt: TGTGCCAGCAGCTTAGGAGCGGGTCGCTCCTACGAGCAGTACTTC

d_gene: -
j_gene: TRBJ2-1
abundance: few
v_gene: TRBV20-1
CDR3aa: CSARDPAGRHNEQFF
CDR3nt: TGCAGTGCTAGAGATCCCGCCGGTCGCCACAATGAGCAGTTCTTC

d_gene: -
j_gene: TRBJ1-2
abundance: many
v_gene: TRBV20-1
CDR3aa: CSARGLAAVF
CDR3nt: TGCAGTGCTAGGGGCTTAGCCGCGGTCTTC

d_gene: TRBD2
j_gene: TRBJ2-5
abundance: few
v_gene: TRBV20-1
CDR3aa: CSANLAGGQETQYF
CDR3nt: TGCAGTGCCAACCTAGCGGGGGGCCAAGAGACCCAGTACTTC

d_gene: TRBD1
j_gene: TRBJ1-1
abundance: few
v_gene: TRBV12-3/TRBV12-4
CDR3aa: CASSPFLGTGGRAGEAFF
CDR3nt: TGTGCCAGCAGCCCCTTTTTAGGGACAGGGGGTAGGGCGGGTGAAGCTTTCTTT

d_gene: TRBD1
j_gene: TRBJ2-5
abundance: -
v_gene: TRBV9
CDR3aa: CASSVDGGQGETQYF
CDR3nt: TGTGCCAGCAGCGTAGATGGAGGACAGGGGGAGACCCAGTACTTC

d_gene: -
j_gene: TRBJ1-3
abundance: -
v_gene: TRBV4-3
CDR3aa: CASSQDGGMSGNTIYF
CDR3nt: TGCGCCAGCAGCCAAGATGGGGGGATGTCCGGAAACACCATATATTTT

d_gene: -
j_gene: TRBJ1-1
abundance: -
v_gene: TRBV5-1
CDR3aa: CASSLELGHTEAFF
CDR3nt: TGCGCCAGCAGCTTGGAATTGGGGCACACTGAAGCTTTCTTT

d_gene: -
j_gene: TRBJ2-5
abundance: -
v_gene: TRBV2
CDR3aa: CASIVTIQETQYF
CDR3nt: TGTGCCAGCATTGTAACAATCCAAGAGACCCAGTACTTC

d_gene: -
j_gene: TRBJ2-1
abundance: -
v_gene: TRBV12-3/TRBV12-4
CDR3aa: CASSFPSRASVDHEQFF
CDR3nt: TGTGCCAGCAGTTTTCCCTCGCGGGCCTCGGTAGATCATGAGCAGTTCTTC

d_gene: -
j_gene: TRBJ2-3
abundance: -
v_gene: TRBV4-3
CDR3aa: CASSQSRPDTQYF
CDR3nt: TGCGCCAGCAGCCAGTCGAGACCGGATACGCAGTATTTT

d_gene: TRBD2
j_gene: TRBJ2-1
abundance: many
v_gene: TRBV20-1
CDR3aa: CSARSSGTRRHNEQFF
CDR3nt: TGCAGTGCTAGATCCTCCGGGACTAGGAGGCACAATGAGCAGTTCTTC

d_gene: -
j_gene: TRBJ2-7
abundance: -
v_gene: TRBV5-1
CDR3aa: CASSPLGNEQYF
CDR3nt: TGCGCCAGCAGCCCCTTGGGGAACGAGCAGTACTTC

d_gene: -
j_gene: TRBJ2-7
abundance: -
v_gene: TRBV23-1
CDR3aa: CASSQSGRREDEQYF
CDR3nt: TGCGCCAGCAGTCAATCTGGGCGCAGGGAGGACGAGCAGTACTTC

d_gene: TRBD2
j_gene: TRBJ2-3
abundance: -
v_gene: TRBV9
CDR3aa: CASSVESGGYSDTQYF
CDR3nt: TGTGCCAGCAGCGTAGAGAGCGGGGGGTACTCAGATACGCAGTATTTT

d_gene: -
j_gene: TRBJ2-1
abundance: -
v_gene: TRBV30
CDR3aa: CAWSVGRGLDNEQFF
CDR3nt: TGTGCCTGGAGTGTCGGCAGGGGCCTAGACAATGAGCAGTTCTTC

d_gene: -
j_gene: TRBJ2-3
abundance: -
v_gene: TRBV11-2
CDR3aa: CASSSGRTFLVADTQYF
CDR3nt: TGTGCCAGCAGCTCGGGGAGGACTTTCCTTGTGGCAGATACGCAGTATTTT

d_gene: TRBD2
j_gene: TRBJ2-3
abundance: many
v_gene: TRBV20-1
CDR3aa: CSAGGLAGADTQYF
CDR3nt: TGCAGTGCTGGAGGACTAGCGGGAGCAGATACGCAGTATTTT

d_gene: -
j_gene: TRBJ2-7
abundance: many
v_gene: TRBV18
CDR3aa: CASSPTLRAAVTYEQYF
CDR3nt: TGTGCCAGCTCACCGACCCTTAGGGCGGCAGTAACCTACGAGCAGTACTTC

d_gene: -
j_gene: TRBJ2-7
abundance: -
v_gene: TRBV2
CDR3aa: CASKPHGEQYF
CDR3nt: TGTGCCAGCAAGCCCCACGGCGAGCAGTACTTC

d_gene: TRBD1
j_gene: TRBJ1-6
abundance: few
v_gene: TRBV15
CDR3aa: CATRAGQAYSPLHF
CDR3nt: TGTGCCACCAGGGCGGGACAGGCCTATTCACCCCTCCACTTT

d_gene: TRBD2
j_gene: TRBJ2-5
abundance: few
v_gene: TRBV20-1
CDR3aa: CSARDFGTSGSREGETQYF
CDR3nt: TGCAGTGCTAGAGACTTTGGGACTAGCGGGAGTAGGGAGGGAGAGACCCAGTACTTC

d_gene: TRBD2
j_gene: TRBJ2-7
abundance: -
v_gene: TRBV11-2
CDR3aa: CASSLVKAFRYSSGRHYEQYF
CDR3nt: TGTGCCAGCAGCTTAGTTAAAGCCTTTCGATATTCGAGCGGGAGGCATTACGAGCAGTACTTC

d_gene: TRBD1
j_gene: TRBJ1-1
abundance: -
v_gene: TRBV18
CDR3aa: CASSPEGANTEAFF
CDR3nt: TGTGCCAGCTCACCAGAGGGGGCGAACACTGAAGCTTTCTTT

d_gene: -
j_gene: TRBJ2-1
abundance: many
v_gene: TRBV5-1
CDR3aa: CASSLGFEGHDEQFF
CDR3nt: TGCGCCAGCAGCTTGGGTTTTGAGGGTCACGATGAGCAGTTCTTC

d_gene: -
j_gene: TRBJ2-2
abundance: -
v_gene: TRBV4-1
CDR3aa: CASSQVGTGVISGSPGELFF
CDR3nt: TGCGCCAGCAGCCAAGTTGGGACAGGGGTTATTAGCGGGAGTCCCGGGGAGCTGTTTTTT

d_gene: -
j_gene: TRBJ1-5
abundance: few
v_gene: TRBV10-3
CDR3aa: CAISENGRENQPQHF
CDR3nt: TGTGCCATCAGTGAGAACGGCAGGGAGAATCAGCCCCAGCATTTT

d_gene: TRBD1
j_gene: TRBJ1-2
abundance: few
v_gene: TRBV5-1
CDR3aa: CASSPDRNGYTF
CDR3nt: TGCGCCAGCAGCCCGGACAGGAATGGCTACACCTTC

d_gene: TRBD1
j_gene: TRBJ1-5
abundance: -
v_gene: TRBV20-1
CDR3aa: CTAPGQGNQPQHF
CDR3nt: TGCACTGCTCCCGGACAGGGGAATCAGCCCCAGCATTTT

d_gene: -
j_gene: TRBJ2-5
abundance: many
v_gene: TRBV29-1
CDR3aa: CSVSLYQETQYF
CDR3nt: TGCAGCGTCTCTTTGTACCAAGAGACCCAGTACTTC

d_gene: -
j_gene: TRBJ1-3
abundance: few
v_gene: TRBV3-1
CDR3aa: CASSSTPGVGNTIYF
CDR3nt: TGTGCCAGCAGCTCAACCCCAGGGGTCGGAAACACCATATATTTT

d_gene: -
j_gene: TRBJ1-1
abundance: few
v_gene: TRBV12-3/TRBV12-4
CDR3aa: CASSSLAPLNTEAFF
CDR3nt: TGTGCCAGCAGTTCGCTCGCTCCCCTGAACACTGAAGCTTTCTTT

d_gene: -
j_gene: TRBJ1-1
abundance: -
v_gene: TRBV27
CDR3aa: CASSFKQQGPEAFF
CDR3nt: TGTGCCAGCAGCTTTAAGCAACAGGGCCCTGAAGCTTTCTTT

d_gene: -
j_gene: TRBJ2-3
abundance: -
v_gene: TRBV10-3
CDR3aa: CAISEQVGGLTDTQYF
CDR3nt: TGTGCCATCAGTGAACAAGTGGGCGGACTCACAGATACGCAGTATTTT

d_gene: TRBD1
j_gene: TRBJ1-1
abundance: many
v_gene: TRBV12-3/TRBV12-4
CDR3aa: CASSFHAQGYTEAFF
CDR3nt: TGTGCCAGCAGTTTCCACGCACAGGGGTACACTGAAGCTTTCTTT